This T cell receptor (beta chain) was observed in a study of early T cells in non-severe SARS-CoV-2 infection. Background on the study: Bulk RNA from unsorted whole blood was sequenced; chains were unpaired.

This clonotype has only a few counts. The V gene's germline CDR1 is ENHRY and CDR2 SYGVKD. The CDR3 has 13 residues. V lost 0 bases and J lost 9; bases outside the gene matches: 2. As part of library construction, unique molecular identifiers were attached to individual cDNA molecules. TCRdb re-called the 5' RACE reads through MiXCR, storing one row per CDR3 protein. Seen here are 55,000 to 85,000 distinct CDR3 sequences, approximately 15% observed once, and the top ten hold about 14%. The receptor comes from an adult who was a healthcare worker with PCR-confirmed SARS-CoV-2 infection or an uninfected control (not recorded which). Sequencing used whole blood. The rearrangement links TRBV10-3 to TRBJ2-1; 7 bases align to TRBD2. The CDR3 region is CAISESGGTEQFF. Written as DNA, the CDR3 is TGTGCCATCAGTGAGTCGGGGGGGACTGAGCAGTTCTTC.